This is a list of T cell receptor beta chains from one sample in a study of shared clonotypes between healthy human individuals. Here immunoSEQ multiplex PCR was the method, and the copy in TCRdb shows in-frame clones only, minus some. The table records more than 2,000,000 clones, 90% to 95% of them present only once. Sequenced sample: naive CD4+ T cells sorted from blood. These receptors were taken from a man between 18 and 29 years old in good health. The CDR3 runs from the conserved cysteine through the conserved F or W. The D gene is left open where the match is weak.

CDR3: CASSYRQGDYEQYF
D: TRBD1
V: TRBV9
J: TRBJ2-7

CDR3: CASSYGTGEYEQYF
D: TRBD1
V: TRBV6-6
J: TRBJ2-7

CDR3: CASSQERAGEAKNIQYF
D: TRBD2
V: TRBV4-3
J: TRBJ2-4

CDR3: CASILGQLGTDTQYF
D: TRBD1
V: TRBV7-9
J: TRBJ2-3

CDR3: CASGPVGRGGQETQYF
D: NA
V: TRBV27
J: TRBJ2-5

CDR3: CASSLPSINTGELFF
D: NA
V: TRBV19
J: TRBJ2-2

CDR3: CASSLITTTTGRAFF
D: TRBD1
V: TRBV5-1
J: TRBJ1-1

CDR3: CASRMDRGLQPQHF
D: TRBD1
V: TRBV10-1
J: TRBJ1-5

CDR3: CASSEQGFYGYTF
D: NA
V: TRBV6-5
J: TRBJ1-2

CDR3: CASSEGAVGEKLFF
D: NA
V: TRBV7-9
J: TRBJ1-4

CDR3: CASSPTGQGNSPLHF
D: TRBD1
V: TRBV18
J: TRBJ1-6

CDR3: CASRIGTVSSYEQYF
D: TRBD1
V: TRBV5-1
J: NA

CDR3: CASWTSAKPYGYTF
D: NA
V: TRBV7-2
J: TRBJ1-2

CDR3: CAWRAGQGVTEAFF
D: TRBD1
V: TRBV30
J: TRBJ1-1

CDR3: CASSQGRTSVLSSYNEQFF
D: TRBD2
V: TRBV4-1
J: TRBJ2-1

CDR3: CASSLAGTDPQETQYF
D: NA
V: TRBV5-4
J: TRBJ2-5

CDR3: CASSLGGGSYNEQFF
D: NA
V: TRBV5-4
J: TRBJ2-1

CDR3: CASSEGLAGFSGSYNEQFF
D: TRBD2
V: TRBV5-8
J: TRBJ2-1

CDR3: CASRDGGAGETQYF
D: TRBD2
V: TRBV6-6
J: TRBJ2-5

CDR3: CASSQPGQGADTQYF
D: TRBD1
V: TRBV4-1
J: TRBJ2-3

CDR3: CASSLASVEYGREQYF
D: NA
V: TRBV5-4
J: TRBJ2-7

CDR3: CASSGQSTGDSGNTIYF
D: NA
V: TRBV6-1
J: TRBJ1-3

CDR3: CASSRDRGLTGELFF
D: TRBD1
V: TRBV5-6
J: TRBJ2-2

CDR3: CASSLARQGYEQYF
D: NA
V: TRBV5-1
J: TRBJ2-7

CDR3: CASSQYEQYF
D: NA
V: TRBV6-1
J: TRBJ2-7

CDR3: CASSYSSGSADTQYF
D: TRBD2
V: TRBV6-5
J: TRBJ2-3

CDR3: CAAGPLFYEQYF
D: NA
V: TRBV10-3
J: TRBJ2-7

CDR3: CASSNNGGQPQHF
D: NA
V: TRBV5-1
J: TRBJ1-5

CDR3: CASSQGGTVPAKNIQYF
D: NA
V: TRBV4-3
J: TRBJ2-4

CDR3: CASSPGGRGYTF
D: NA
V: TRBV5-4
J: TRBJ1-2

CDR3: CASSLTANTEAFF
D: NA
V: TRBV14
J: TRBJ1-1

CDR3: CASSRTSGITDTQYF
D: TRBD2
V: TRBV5-5
J: TRBJ2-3

CDR3: CASSSRGGTSSYNEQFF
D: TRBD2
V: TRBV11-2
J: TRBJ2-1

CDR3: CASSHKSTGELFF
D: NA
V: TRBV7-3
J: TRBJ2-2

CDR3: CASTRTQETQYF
D: NA
V: TRBV6-6
J: TRBJ2-5

CDR3: CASARGQGAVGSSNQPQHF
D: TRBD1
V: TRBV7-9
J: TRBJ1-5

CDR3: CASSFGRTEAFF
D: NA
V: TRBV5-6
J: TRBJ1-1

CDR3: CASSLGGEQFF
D: NA
V: TRBV2
J: TRBJ2-1

CDR3: CASRSANTEAFF
D: NA
V: TRBV6-6
J: TRBJ1-1

CDR3: CASSQVGPETQYF
D: NA
V: TRBV4-1
J: TRBJ2-5

CDR3: CASSALQGGGQETQYF
D: TRBD1
V: TRBV5-1
J: TRBJ2-5

CDR3: CASRLEGTGVSPLHF
D: TRBD1
V: TRBV5-1
J: TRBJ1-6

CDR3: CASSETGLTQFF
D: NA
V: TRBV6-1
J: TRBJ2-1

CDR3: CASSFQGQGGEQYF
D: TRBD1
V: TRBV11-3
J: TRBJ2-7

CDR3: CASSGTVSYEQYF
D: TRBD1
V: TRBV27
J: TRBJ2-7

CDR3: CASRSDRGASPLHF
D: TRBD1
V: TRBV6-5
J: TRBJ1-6

CDR3: CASGFNTGPGGQPQHF
D: NA
V: TRBV12-5
J: TRBJ1-5

CDR3: CASSHHPKPPGTSLGQHEQYF
D: TRBD2
V: TRBV4-1
J: TRBJ2-7

CDR3: CASTGLSGNTIYF
D: NA
V: TRBV6-6
J: TRBJ1-3

CDR3: CASSPRTENYGYTF
D: NA
V: TRBV28
J: TRBJ1-2

CDR3: CASSPQPGEETQYF
D: NA
V: TRBV4-1
J: TRBJ2-5

CDR3: CSVEAYSEQFF
D: NA
V: TRBV29-1
J: TRBJ2-1

CDR3: CASSLRGPNTGELFF
D: NA
V: TRBV7-8
J: TRBJ2-2

CDR3: CASSGTLAAKQETQYF
D: TRBD2
V: TRBV2
J: TRBJ2-5